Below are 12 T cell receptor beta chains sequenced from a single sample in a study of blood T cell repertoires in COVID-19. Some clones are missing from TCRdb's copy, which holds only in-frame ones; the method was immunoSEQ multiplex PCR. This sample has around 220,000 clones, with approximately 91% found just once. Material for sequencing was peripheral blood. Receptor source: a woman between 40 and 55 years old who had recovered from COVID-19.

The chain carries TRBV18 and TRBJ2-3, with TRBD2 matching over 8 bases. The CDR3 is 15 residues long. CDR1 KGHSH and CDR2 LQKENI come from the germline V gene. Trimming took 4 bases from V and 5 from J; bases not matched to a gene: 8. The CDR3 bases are TGTGCCAGCTCACAGCACGGGACTAGGGAAGATACGCAGTATTTT. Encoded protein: CASSQHGTREDTQYF.

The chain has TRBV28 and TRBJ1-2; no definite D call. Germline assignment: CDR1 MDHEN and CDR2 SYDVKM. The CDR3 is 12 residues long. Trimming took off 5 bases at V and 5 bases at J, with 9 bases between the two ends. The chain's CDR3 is CASSRAGYGYTF. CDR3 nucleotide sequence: TGTGCCAGCAGTCGGGCGGGGTATGGCTACACCTTC.

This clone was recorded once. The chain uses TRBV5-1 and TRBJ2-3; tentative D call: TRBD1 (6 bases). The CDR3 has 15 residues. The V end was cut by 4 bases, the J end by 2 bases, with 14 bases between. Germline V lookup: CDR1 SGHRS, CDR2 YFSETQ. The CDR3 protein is CASSPYRVLTDTQYF. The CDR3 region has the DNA TGCGCCAGCAGCCCCTACAGGGTTCTCACAGATACGCAGTATTTT. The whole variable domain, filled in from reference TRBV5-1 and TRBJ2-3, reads KAGVTQTPRYLIKTRGQQVTLSCSPISGHRSVSWYQQTPGQGLQFLFEYFSETQRNKGNFPGRFSGRQFSNSRSEMNVSTLELGDSALYLCASSPYRVLTDTQYFGPGTRLTVL.

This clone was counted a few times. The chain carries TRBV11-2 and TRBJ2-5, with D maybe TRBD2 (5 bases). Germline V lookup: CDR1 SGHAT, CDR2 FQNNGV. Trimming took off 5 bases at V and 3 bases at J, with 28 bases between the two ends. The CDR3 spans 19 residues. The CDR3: CASSPGWVWGGDIKETQYF. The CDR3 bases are TGTGCCAGCAGCCCGGGGTGGGTATGGGGTGGCGATATCAAAGAGACCCAGTACTTC.

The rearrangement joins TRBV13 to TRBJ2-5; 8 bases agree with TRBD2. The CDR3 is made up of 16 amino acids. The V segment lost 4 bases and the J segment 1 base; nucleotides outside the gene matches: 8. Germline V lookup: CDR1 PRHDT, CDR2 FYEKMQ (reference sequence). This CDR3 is CASSSLSGAFQETQYF. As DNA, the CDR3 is TGTGCCAGCAGCTCCCTTAGCGGGGCCTTCCAAGAGACCCAGTACTTC.

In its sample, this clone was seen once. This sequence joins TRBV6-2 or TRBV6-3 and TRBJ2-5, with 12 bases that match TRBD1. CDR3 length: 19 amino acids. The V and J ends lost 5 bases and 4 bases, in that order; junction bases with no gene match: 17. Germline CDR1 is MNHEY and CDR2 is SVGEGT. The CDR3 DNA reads TGTGCCAGCAGTGACCCCGGGACAGGGGGCGTGAGCGGGAGAGAGACCCAGTACTTC. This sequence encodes CASSDPGTGGVSGRETQYF.

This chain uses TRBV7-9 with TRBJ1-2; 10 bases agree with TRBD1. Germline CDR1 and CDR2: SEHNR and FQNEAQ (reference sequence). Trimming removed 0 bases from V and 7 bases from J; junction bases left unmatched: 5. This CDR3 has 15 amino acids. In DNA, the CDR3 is TGTGCCAGCAGCTTAGCGGCGACAGGGGGCAGTGGCTACACCTTC. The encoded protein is CASSLAATGGSGYTF.

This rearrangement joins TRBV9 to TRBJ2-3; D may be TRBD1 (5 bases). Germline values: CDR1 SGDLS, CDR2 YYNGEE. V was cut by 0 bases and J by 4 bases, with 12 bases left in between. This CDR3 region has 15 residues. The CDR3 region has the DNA TGTGCCAGCAGCGTAGATAGTTGGGGCGCAGATACGCAGTATTTT. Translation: CASSVDSWGADTQYF.

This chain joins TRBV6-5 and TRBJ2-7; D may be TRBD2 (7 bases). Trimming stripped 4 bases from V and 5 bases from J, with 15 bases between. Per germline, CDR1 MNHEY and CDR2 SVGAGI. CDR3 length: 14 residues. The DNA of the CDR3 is TGTGCCAGCAGTTTCGTCCAGGGGAGGGACGAGCAGTACTTC. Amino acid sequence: CASSFVQGRDEQYF.

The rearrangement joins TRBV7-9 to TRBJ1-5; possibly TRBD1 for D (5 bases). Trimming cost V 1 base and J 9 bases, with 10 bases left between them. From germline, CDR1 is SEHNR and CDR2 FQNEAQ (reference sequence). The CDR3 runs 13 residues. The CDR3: CASSLGQGTPQHF. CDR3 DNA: TGTGCCAGCAGCTTAGGTCAGGGAACGCCCCAGCATTTT.

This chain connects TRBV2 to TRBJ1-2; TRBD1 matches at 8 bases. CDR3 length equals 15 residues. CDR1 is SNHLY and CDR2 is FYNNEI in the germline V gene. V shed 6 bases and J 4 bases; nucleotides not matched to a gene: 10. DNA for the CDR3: TGTGCCAGCAGGACCGAGACAGGGGCGGGCTATGGCTACACCTTC. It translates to CASRTETGAGYGYTF.

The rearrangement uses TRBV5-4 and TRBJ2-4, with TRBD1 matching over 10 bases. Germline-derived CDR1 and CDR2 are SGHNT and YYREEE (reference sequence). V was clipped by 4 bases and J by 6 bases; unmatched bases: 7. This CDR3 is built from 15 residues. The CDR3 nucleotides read TGTGCCAGCAGCAAGGACAGGGGGTTGAGAAACATTCAGTACTTC. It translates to CASSKDRGLRNIQYF.